This is a list of T cell receptor beta chains from one sample in a study of response to subunit inactivated influenza vaccine. TCRdb fed the RT-PCR reads into MiXCR, producing one record per CDR3 protein. This sample has roughly 650,000 distinct CDR3 sequences, with 15% to 17% found just once. The specimen comprised PBMCs from blood, sampled approximately 12 days after vaccination. The receptors here all came from a man aged 45-60 years who received an inactivated influenza vaccine. CDR3s include the opening cysteine and the closing phenylalanine or tryptophan. Fields, in order: CDR3 length, D gene, V gene, clone size, J gene, CDR3 DNA, CDR3 protein. The D gene is left open where the match is weak. Clone size is shown for a subset of rows, as once, few, many or a class of expanded clone.

>14|NA|TRBV7-2|NA|TRBJ2-5
TGTGCCAGCAGCTTTCATCAGGCTAAAGAGACCCAGTACTTC
CASSFHQAKETQYF
>13|NA|TRBV29-1|few|TRBJ2-7
TGCAGCGTTGAAGTTAGAACTAACAACGAGCAGTACTTC
CSVEVRTNNEQYF
>15|NA|TRBV4-2|few|TRBJ2-7
TGTGCCAGCAGCCAAGATTTAGGGACGGCCTACGAGCAGTACTTC
CASSQDLGTAYEQYF
>16|NA|TRBV7-3|few|TRBJ2-5
TGTGCCAGCAGCTTAAGTGTCGGGAGAGCGCAAGAGACCCAGTACTTC
CASSLSVGRAQETQYF
>13|NA|TRBV28|few|TRBJ2-5
TGTGCCAGCAGTCACCCGCCAACCAGGACCCAGTACTTC
CASSHPPTRTQYF
>14|TRBD2|TRBV29-1|NA|TRBJ2-7
TGCAGCGTTGAACTAGCGGAAACGACTTACGAGCAGTACTTC
CSVELAETTYEQYF
>13|NA|TRBV6-2/TRBV6-3|NA|TRBJ1-1
TGTGCCAGCACCCAGGGCCTGAACACTGAAGCTTTCTTT
CASTQGLNTEAFF
>16|TRBD2|TRBV7-2|NA|TRBJ2-1
TGTGCCAGCAGCTTAGGGGGCGGGAGAAGTAGTAATGAGCAGTTCTTC
CASSLGGGRSSNEQFF
>16|TRBD2|TRBV7-8|NA|TRBJ2-1
TGTGCCAGCAGCTCCCGGGGGGGACGTCCCTACAATGAGCAGTTCTTC
CASSSRGGRPYNEQFF
>13|NA|TRBV5-1|many|TRBJ2-5
TGCGCCAGCAGCTTGGCCAGGCAAGAGACCCAGTACTTC
CASSLARQETQYF
>16|NA|TRBV7-8|NA|TRBJ2-6
TGTGCCAGCAGCGCGGGGGCCGGTGGCGGGGCCAACGTCCTGACTTTC
CASSAGAGGGANVLTF
>14|TRBD2|TRBV29-1|few|TRBJ2-2
TGCAGCGTTGCTAGCGGGGAAATGAGCGGGGAGCTGTTTTTT
CSVASGEMSGELFF
>15|NA|TRBV5-1|many|TRBJ2-2
TGCGCCAGCAGCTTGGAATGGGGGAGCACCGGGGAGCTGTTTTTT
CASSLEWGSTGELFF
>15|TRBD1|TRBV28|NA|TRBJ1-2
TGTGCCAGCAGTTTCATCGACAGGGCGAACTATGGCTACACCTTC
CASSFIDRANYGYTF
>15|NA|TRBV7-2|NA|TRBJ2-5
TGTGCCAGCAGGAGAGGGGGAGGGGTCCAAGAGACCCAGTACTTC
CASRRGGGVQETQYF
>13|NA|TRBV20-1|few|TRBJ2-3
TGCAGTGTGGGTACAGGGATAACAGATACGCAGTATTTT
CSVGTGITDTQYF
>16|TRBD1|TRBV15|many|TRBJ1-4
TGTGCCACCAGTCCATTCCGACAGGGAACTAATGAAAAACTGTTTTTT
CATSPFRQGTNEKLFF
>12|NA|TRBV7-9|many|TRBJ2-7
TGTGCCAGCAGCCCACCATTGAGCGAGCAGTACTTC
CASSPPLSEQYF
>16|TRBD1|TRBV11-2|NA|TRBJ1-6
TGTGCCAGCAGCTTCAAGGGACAGGGGGGAAATTCACCCCTCCACTTT
CASSFKGQGGNSPLHF
>15|TRBD1|TRBV5-1|NA|TRBJ2-3
TGCGCCAGCAGGACCCGGGACAGGGTTACAGATACGCAGTATTTT
CASRTRDRVTDTQYF
>13|NA|TRBV5-1|few|TRBJ2-7
TGCGCCAGCAGCTTGGACATTCCCTACGAGCAGTACTTC
CASSLDIPYEQYF
>13|NA|TRBV29-1|NA|TRBJ2-3
TGCAGCGTTGAAAGGCAGAGCACAGATACGCAGTATTTT
CSVERQSTDTQYF
>14|NA|TRBV18|NA|TRBJ1-2
TGTGCCAGCTCACCGGGACAAGAGACAAATGGCTACACCTTC
CASSPGQETNGYTF
>15|NA|TRBV5-1|few|TRBJ2-2
TGCGCCAGCAGCCCCCCACTTACGAACACCGGGGAGCTGTTTTTT
CASSPPLTNTGELFF